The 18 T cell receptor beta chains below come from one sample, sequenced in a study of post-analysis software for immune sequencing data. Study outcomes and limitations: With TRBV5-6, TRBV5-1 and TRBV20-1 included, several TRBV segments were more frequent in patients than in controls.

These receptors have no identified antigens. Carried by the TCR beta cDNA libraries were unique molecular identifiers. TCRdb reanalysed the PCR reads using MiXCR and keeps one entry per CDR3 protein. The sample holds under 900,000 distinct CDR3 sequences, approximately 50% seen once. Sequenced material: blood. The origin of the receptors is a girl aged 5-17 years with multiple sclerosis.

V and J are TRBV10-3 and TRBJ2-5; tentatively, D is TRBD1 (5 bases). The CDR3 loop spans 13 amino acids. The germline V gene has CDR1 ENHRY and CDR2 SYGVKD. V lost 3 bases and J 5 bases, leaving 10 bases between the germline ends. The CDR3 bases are TGTGCCATCAGTGACCAGGGATTGGAGACCCAGTACTTC. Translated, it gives CAISDQGLETQYF.

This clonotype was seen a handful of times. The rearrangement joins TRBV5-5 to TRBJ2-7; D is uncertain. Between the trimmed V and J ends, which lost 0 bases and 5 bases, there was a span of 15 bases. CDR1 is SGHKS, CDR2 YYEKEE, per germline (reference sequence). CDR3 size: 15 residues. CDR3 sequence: CASSLAGVALHEQYF. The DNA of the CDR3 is TGTGCCAGCAGCTTGGCTGGGGTAGCACTCCACGAGCAGTACTTC.

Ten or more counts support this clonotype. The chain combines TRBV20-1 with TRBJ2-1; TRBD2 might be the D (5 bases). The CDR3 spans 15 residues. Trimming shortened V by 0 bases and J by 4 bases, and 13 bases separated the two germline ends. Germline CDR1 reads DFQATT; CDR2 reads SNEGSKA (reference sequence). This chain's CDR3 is CSARDLSRDYNEQFF. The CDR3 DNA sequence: TGCAGTGCTAGAGACCTTAGCCGGGATTACAATGAGCAGTTCTTC.

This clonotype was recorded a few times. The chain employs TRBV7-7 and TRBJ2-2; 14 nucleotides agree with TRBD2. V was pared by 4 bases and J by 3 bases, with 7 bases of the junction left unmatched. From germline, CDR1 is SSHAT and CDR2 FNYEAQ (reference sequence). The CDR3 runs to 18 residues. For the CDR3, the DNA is TGTGCCAGCAGCTCGGGACTAGCGGGGGTCCCCCACACCGGGGAGCTGTTTTTT. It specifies CASSSGLAGVPHTGELFF. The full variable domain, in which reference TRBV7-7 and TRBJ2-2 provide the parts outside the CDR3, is GAGVSQSPRYKVTKRGQDVTLRCDPISSHATLYWYQQALGQGPEFLTYFNYEAQPDKSGLPSDRFSAERPEGSISTLTIQRTEQRDSAMYRCASSSGLAGVPHTGELFFGEGSRLTVL.

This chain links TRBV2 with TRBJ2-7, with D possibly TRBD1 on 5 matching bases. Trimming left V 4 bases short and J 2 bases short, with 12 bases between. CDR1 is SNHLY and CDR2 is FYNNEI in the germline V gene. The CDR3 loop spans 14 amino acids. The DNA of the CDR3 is TGTGCCAGCAGTGTAAGGGCAGGGACCTACGAGCAGTACTTC. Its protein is CASSVRAGTYEQYF.

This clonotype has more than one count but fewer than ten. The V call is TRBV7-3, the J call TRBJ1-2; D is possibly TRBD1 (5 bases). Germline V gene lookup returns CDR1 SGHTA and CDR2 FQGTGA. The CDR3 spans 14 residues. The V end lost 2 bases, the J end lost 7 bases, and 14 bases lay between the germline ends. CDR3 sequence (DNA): TGTGCCAGCAGCTTAGGGCCGGGACCAACTGGCTACACCTTC. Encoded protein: CASSLGPGPTGYTF. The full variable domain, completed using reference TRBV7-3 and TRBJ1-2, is GAGVSQTPSNKVTEKGKYVELRCDPISGHTALYWYRQSLGQGPEFLIYFQGTGAADDSGLPNDRFFAVRPEGSVSTLKIQRTERGDSAVYLCASSLGPGPTGYTFGSGTRLTVV.

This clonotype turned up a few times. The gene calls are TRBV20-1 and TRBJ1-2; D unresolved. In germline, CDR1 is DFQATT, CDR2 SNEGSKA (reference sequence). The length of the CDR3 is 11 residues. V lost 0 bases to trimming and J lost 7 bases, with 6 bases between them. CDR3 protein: CSARDHRGYTF. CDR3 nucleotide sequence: TGCAGTGCTAGAGACCACCGTGGCTACACCTTC.

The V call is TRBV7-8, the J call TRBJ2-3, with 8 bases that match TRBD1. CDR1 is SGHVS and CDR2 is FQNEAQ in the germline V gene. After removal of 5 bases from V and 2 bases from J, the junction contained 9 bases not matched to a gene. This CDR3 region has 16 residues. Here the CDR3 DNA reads TGTGCCAGCAGCCTTAGGGGGGACAGGTTCACAGATACGCAGTATTTT. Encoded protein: CASSLRGDRFTDTQYF.

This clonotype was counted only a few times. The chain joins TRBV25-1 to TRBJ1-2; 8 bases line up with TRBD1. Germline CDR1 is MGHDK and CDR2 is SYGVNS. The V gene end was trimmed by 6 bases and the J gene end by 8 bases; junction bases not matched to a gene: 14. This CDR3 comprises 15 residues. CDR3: CASSTPGQALEGYTF. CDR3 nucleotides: TGTGCCAGCAGCACACCGGGACAGGCTTTGGAGGGCTACACCTTC.

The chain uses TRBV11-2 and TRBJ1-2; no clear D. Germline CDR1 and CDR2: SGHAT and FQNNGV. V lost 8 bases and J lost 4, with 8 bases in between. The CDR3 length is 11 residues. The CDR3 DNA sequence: TGTGCCAGCGGAAAGGCCTATGGCTACACCTTC. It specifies CASGKAYGYTF.

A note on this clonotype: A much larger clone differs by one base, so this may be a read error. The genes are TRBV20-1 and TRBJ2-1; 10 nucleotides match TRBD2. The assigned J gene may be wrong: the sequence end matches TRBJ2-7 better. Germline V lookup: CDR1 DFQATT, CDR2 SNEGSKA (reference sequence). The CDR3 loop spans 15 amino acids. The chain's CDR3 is CSARVGTSDYNEQYF. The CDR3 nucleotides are TGCAGTGCTAGGGTCGGGACTAGCGACTACAATGAGCAGTACTTC.

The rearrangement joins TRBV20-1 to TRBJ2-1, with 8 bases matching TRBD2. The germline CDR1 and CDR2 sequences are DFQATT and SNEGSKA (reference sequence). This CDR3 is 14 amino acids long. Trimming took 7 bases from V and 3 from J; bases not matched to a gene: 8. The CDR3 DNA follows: TGCAGTGTTCCAACTAGCGGACGCTACAATGAGCAGTTCTTC. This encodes CSVPTSGRYNEQFF.

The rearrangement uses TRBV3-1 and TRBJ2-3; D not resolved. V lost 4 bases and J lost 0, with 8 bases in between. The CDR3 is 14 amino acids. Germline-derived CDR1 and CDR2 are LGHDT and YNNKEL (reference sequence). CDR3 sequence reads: CASSPDPSTDTQYF. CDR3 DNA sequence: TGTGCCAGCAGCCCAGATCCTAGCACAGATACGCAGTATTTT.

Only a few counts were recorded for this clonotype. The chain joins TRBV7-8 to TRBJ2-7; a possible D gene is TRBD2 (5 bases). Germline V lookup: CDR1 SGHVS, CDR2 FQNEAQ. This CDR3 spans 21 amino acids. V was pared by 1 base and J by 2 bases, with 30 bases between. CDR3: CASSLVLRDGSPEGPTYEQYF. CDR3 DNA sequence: TGTGCCAGCAGCTTAGTGTTAAGGGATGGAAGCCCTGAGGGCCCCACCTACGAGCAGTACTTC.

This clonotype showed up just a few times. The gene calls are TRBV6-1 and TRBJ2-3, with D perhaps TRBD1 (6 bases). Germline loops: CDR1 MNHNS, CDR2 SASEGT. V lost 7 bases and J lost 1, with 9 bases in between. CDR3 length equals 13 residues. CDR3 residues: CASMPGGTDTQYF. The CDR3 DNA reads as TGTGCCAGCATGCCAGGGGGCACAGATACGCAGTATTTT.

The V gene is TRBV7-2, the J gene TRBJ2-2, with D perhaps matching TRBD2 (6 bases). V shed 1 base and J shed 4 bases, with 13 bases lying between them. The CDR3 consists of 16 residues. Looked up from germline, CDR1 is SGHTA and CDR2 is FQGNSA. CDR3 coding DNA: TGTGCCAGCAGCTTAGTGGACTACCTAACCACCGGGGAGCTGTTTTTT. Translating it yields CASSLVDYLTTGELFF.

In DNA, the CDR3 is TGCAGTGCCGGCGGGCGGGGGGAGTACAATGAGCAGTTCTTC. Protein: CSAGGRGEYNEQFF. The chain has TRBV20-1 and TRBJ2-1; TRBD2 agrees at 8 bases. The germline V gene encodes CDR1 DFQATT and CDR2 SNEGSKA (reference sequence). J was trimmed by 4 bases and V by 6 bases; bases with no gene match: 8. This CDR3 has 14 residues.

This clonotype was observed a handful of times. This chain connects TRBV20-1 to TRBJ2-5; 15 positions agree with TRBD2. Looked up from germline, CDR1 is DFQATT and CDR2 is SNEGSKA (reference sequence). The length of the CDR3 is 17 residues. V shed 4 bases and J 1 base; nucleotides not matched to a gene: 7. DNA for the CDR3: TGCAGTGCTATTGGAGGGACTAGCGGGGGGTCCCAAGAGACCCAGTACTTC. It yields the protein CSAIGGTSGGSQETQYF.